A selection of T cell receptor beta chains follows, all from one sample in a study of OX40 agonist ivuxolimab in advanced cancers. Sequencing used immunoSEQ multiplex PCR; TCRdb keeps in-frame clones, though not all of them. The sample records around 20,000 clones, 84% being singletons. The source material was CD4+ or CD8+ T cells sorted from blood, sampled in a trial of the OX40 agonist ivuxolimab. These TCRs come from an adult with an advanced solid tumor such as melanoma, head and neck, liver or kidney cancer. Both conserved end residues are part of each CDR3. Each record gives: J gene, D gene, clone size, V gene, CDR3 DNA, CDR3 protein. The D gene is left open where the match is weak. Expanded clones get a size class; other rows say once, few or many, or leave the size out.

TRBJ2-1 . . TRBV11-3 TGTGCCAGCAGCTTATATGGGCCCCCCTACAATGAGCAGTTCTTC CASSLYGPPYNEQFF
TRBJ2-7 . . TRBV27 TGTGCCATCTCTCAGGGTGTCGAGCAGTACTTC CAISQGVEQYF
TRBJ2-7 TRBD1 . TRBV9 TGTGCCAGCAGCGTAGCCCCCGAGACAGGGGGCTTCGAGCAGTACTTC CASSVAPETGGFEQYF
TRBJ2-7 TRBD1 . TRBV6-1 TGTGCCATCGGGACACAGGGGGGCCCCTACGAGCAGTACTTC CAIGTQGGPYEQYF
TRBJ2-1 TRBD2 once TRBV9 TGTGCCAGCAGAGGACCCGGGACTAGCGGATACAATGAGCAGTTCTTC CASRGPGTSGYNEQFF
TRBJ2-1 TRBD2 few TRBV28 TGTGCCAGCAGTTTATGGGGTTCTAGCGGCGCCTACAATGAGCAGTTCTTC CASSLWGSSGAYNEQFF
TRBJ2-7 . . TRBV5-4 TGTGCCAGCAGCACGACTACTCTATTCCACGAGCAGTACTTC CASSTTTLFHEQYF
TRBJ2-1 TRBD1 . TRBV27 TGTGCCAGCAGGCCCTCGAGAGACAGGGTCTACAATGAGCAGTTCTTC CASRPSRDRVYNEQFF
TRBJ2-5 . . TRBV5-6 TGTGCCAGCAGCTTGCCAGGGGAAGGGGCCCAGTACTTC CASSLPGEGAQYF
TRBJ2-7 TRBD1 . TRBV30 TGTGCCTGGAGCGAACAGGGGTACGAGCAGTACTTC CAWSEQGYEQYF
TRBJ1-1 . . TRBV6-5 TGTGCCAGCAGTTACTCACCAGGGGCAAGCACTGAAGCTTTCTTT CASSYSPGASTEAFF